The 5 T cell receptor beta chains in this list originate from one sample, sequenced in a study of T cell changes during pregnancy in multiple sclerosis. TCRdb keeps only in-frame clones here, not all; method: immunoSEQ multiplex PCR. The table includes approximately 40,000 clones, 80% to 90% detected once. Sequenced here: CD4+ T cells from peripheral blood mononuclear cells, sampled before pregnancy. Receptor source: a female donor with multiple sclerosis, enrolled in a pregnancy study.

This chain joins TRBV2 and TRBJ2-3, with D possibly matching TRBD1 (6 bases). CDR3 length: 13 amino acids. V lost 8 bases, J lost 5 bases, and 14 bases lay in between. Per germline, CDR1 SNHLY and CDR2 FYNNEI. The CDR3 DNA is TGTGCCAGCCGAGGACACAGGGAAGATACGCAGTATTTT. As protein: CASRGHREDTQYF.

This clone was observed once. The V gene is TRBV4-3, the J gene TRBJ1-5; unclear D gene. Per germline, CDR1 LGHNA and CDR2 YSLEER. The germline V and J ends were trimmed by 0 bases and 5 bases, with 8 bases remaining between them. This CDR3 comprises 14 residues. CDR3 in DNA: TGCGCCAGCAGCCAAGAGCCGGTTGATCAGCCCCAGCATTTT. This translates into CASSQEPVDQPQHF.

The CDR3 region is CASSERSAVSYNEQFF. CDR3 DNA sequence: TGTGCCAGCAGTGAAAGGAGTGCGGTCTCCTACAATGAGCAGTTCTTC. The gene calls are TRBV2 and TRBJ2-1; D call uncertain. Germline assignment: CDR1 SNHLY and CDR2 FYNNEI. Trimming removed 2 bases at V and 0 bases at J, with 11 bases between. The CDR3 loop spans 16 amino acids.

V and J are TRBV19 and TRBJ1-5; 8 bases map to TRBD1. The CDR3 totals 15 residues. V lost 0 bases and J lost 4; bases outside the gene matches: 2. The germline CDR1 and CDR2 sequences are LNHDA and SQIVND (reference sequence). CDR3 residues: CASSIEGTGNQPQHF. The CDR3 nucleotides are TGTGCCAGTAGTATAGAAGGGACAGGTAATCAGCCCCAGCATTTT.

The chain joins TRBV5-1 to TRBJ1-1; maybe TRBD1 (6 bases). Germline CDR1 reads SGHRS; CDR2 reads YFSETQ. This CDR3 comprises 15 residues. V was clipped by 0 bases and J by 5 bases, with 14 bases between them. The CDR3 here is CASSLDLQGSTEAFF. CDR3 coding DNA: TGCGCCAGCAGCTTGGATTTACAGGGTTCGACTGAAGCTTTCTTT.